This T cell receptor (beta chain) comes out of a study of T cells of healthy individuals. TCRdb re-analysed the 5' RACE reads in MiXCR, keeping a single row per CDR3 protein. This table has 95,000 to 100,000 distinct CDR3 sequences, roughly 18% appearing once. There are a few counts of this clonotype. The clonotype comes from a human donor in good health.

CDR3 coding DNA: TGTGCCAGCAGTTACGCCGACAGGGTGTATTCACCCCTCCACTTT. Translating it yields CASSYADRVYSPLHF. This chain uses TRBV6-5 with TRBJ1-6; 7 bases are a match to TRBD1. Trimming took 2 bases from V and 8 from J; bases not matched to a gene: 6. This CDR3 has 15 amino acids. Germline CDR1 reads MNHEY; CDR2 reads SVGAGI.